The 17 T cell receptor beta chains given below trace back to one sample, sequenced in a study of OX40 agonist ivuxolimab in advanced cancers. The protocol was immunoSEQ multiplex PCR, while the TCRdb copy is restricted to in-frame clones and leaves out a portion. The sample shows about 35,000 clones, 65% to 80% of them seen only once. Material: CD4+ or CD8+ T cells sorted from blood, obtained in a trial of the OX40 agonist ivuxolimab. The source is an adult with an advanced solid tumor such as melanoma, head and neck, liver or kidney cancer.

The V and J genes are TRBV6-1 and TRBJ2-1; 9 nucleotides agree with TRBD1. The J segment lost 7 bases and the V segment lost 6 bases, leaving 10 bases of the junction unmatched. The CDR3 sequence is 15 residues long. In germline, CDR1 is MNHNS, CDR2 SASEGT. The CDR3 reads CASSEMGQGSNEQFF. CDR3 nucleotides: TGTGCCAGCAGCGAAATGGGACAGGGTTCGAATGAGCAGTTCTTC.

The rearrangement uses TRBV5-4 and TRBJ2-3; tentatively, D is TRBD2 (6 bases). Germline V gives CDR1 SGHNT, CDR2 YYREEE (reference sequence). The CDR3 loop spans 15 amino acids. V gave up 0 bases and J gave up 6 bases, with 14 bases separating them. CDR3 DNA sequence: TGTGCCAGCAGCTTGGCAGGTGCGGGGATGGATACGCAGTATTTT. Translating gives CASSLAGAGMDTQYF.

The chain uses TRBV30 and TRBJ1-6; weak D call: TRBD1 (6 bases). The CDR3 runs to 14 residues. V was clipped by 3 bases and J by 10 bases, with 16 bases between them. Germline V gene lookup returns CDR1 GTSNPN and CDR2 SVGIG (reference sequence). CDR3 sequence: CAWRMEGGRSPLHF. CDR3 bases: TGTGCCTGGAGGATGGAGGGGGGTCGGTCACCCCTCCACTTT.

The chain couples TRBV6-4 to TRBJ2-7; a weak D match, TRBD2 (6 bases). The CDR3 is made up of 12 amino acids. The germline V gene encodes CDR1 MRHNA and CDR2 SNTAGT. The germline V and J ends were trimmed by 7 bases and 7 bases, with 14 bases remaining between them. CDR3 amino acids: CASTWTGVEQYV. The CDR3 DNA reads as TGTGCCAGCACCTGGACGGGGGTAGAGCAGTACGTC.

The gene calls are TRBV2 and TRBJ1-2; D is uncertain. The CDR3 is 14 amino acids. Germline V CDR1 and CDR2: SNHLY, FYNNEI. V shed 4 bases and J shed 0 bases, with 9 bases lying between them. The DNA of the CDR3 is TGTGCCAGCAGTGCGGGCCCAGCTAACTATGGCTACACCTTC. As protein: CASSAGPANYGYTF.

Here the CDR3 reads CASSPPADIPGAFF. CDR3 DNA: TGTGCCAGCTCACCACCGGCTGATATCCCTGGAGCTTTCTTT. The genes are TRBV18 and TRBJ1-1, with D unclear. Trimming pared 0 bases from V and 10 bases from J, leaving 15 bases between. The CDR3 totals 14 residues. The germline gives CDR1 KGHSH, CDR2 LQKENI.

This sequence joins TRBV5-1 and TRBJ2-1, with D possibly TRBD1 on 6 matching bases. CDR3 length equals 14 residues. The V gene lost 0 bases and the J gene lost 3 bases, with 7 bases spanning the gap. Germline CDR1 and CDR2: SGHRS and YFSETQ. The CDR3 bases are TGCGCCAGCAGCTTGGACAGGGACTACAATGAGCAGTTCTTC. It codes for CASSLDRDYNEQFF.

The chain joins TRBV9 to TRBJ2-2; perhaps TRBD2 as D (5 bases). V was pared by 3 bases and J by 4 bases, with 16 bases between. Germline V CDR1 and CDR2: SGDLS, YYNGEE. This CDR3 spans 16 amino acids. The CDR3 nucleotides are TGTGCCAGCAGCGGCGGACTGTCTTATGGCACCGGGGAGCTGTTTTTT. As protein: CASSGGLSYGTGELFF. Using reference TRBV9 and TRBJ2-2 for the parts outside the CDR3, the full variable domain is DSGVTQTPKHLITATGQRVTLRCSPRSGDLSVYWYQQSLDQGLQFLIQYYNGEERAKGNILERFSAQQFPDLHSELNLSSLELGDSALYFCASSGGLSYGTGELFFGEGSRLTVL.

The rearrangement joins TRBV2 to TRBJ2-3; 9 positions match TRBD1. The CDR3 runs to 18 residues. Germline V gene sequence: CDR1 SNHLY, CDR2 FYNNEI. V dropped 3 bases and J dropped 2; count of bases not matched to a gene: 12. The CDR3 region has the DNA TGTGCCAGCAGTGATCTTGGGGTCGGACAGGGGCACACAGATACGCAGTATTTT. Translation gives CASSDLGVGQGHTDTQYF.

This clone was seen repeatedly, ten times or more. The chain is built from TRBV5-5 and TRBJ2-3; possible D gene TRBD1, 6 bases. CDR1 and CDR2 from the germline V gene are SGHKS and YYEKEE (reference sequence). Deletions cut 4 bases from V and 4 bases from J, with 16 bases between. CDR3 size: 15 residues. CDR3 sequence (DNA): TGTGCCAGCAGCCTCACAGGGTCATTGCCAGATACGCAGTATTTT. It specifies CASSLTGSLPDTQYF.

The rearrangement joins TRBV7-9 to TRBJ1-5; TRBD1 might be the D (6 bases). Germline CDR1 is SEHNR and CDR2 is FQNEAQ (reference sequence). The CDR3 is made up of 13 amino acids. V gave up 5 bases and J gave up 6 bases, with 11 bases separating them. The CDR3 DNA is TGTGCCAGCAGCCGGGGGGCGTTTCAGCCCCAGCATTTT. Protein sequence: CASSRGAFQPQHF.

This clone was observed a handful of times. The V call is TRBV27, the J call TRBJ2-3; 8 positions match TRBD2. Per germline, CDR1 MNHEY and CDR2 SMNVEV (reference sequence). The CDR3 extends over 17 amino acids. V lost 6 bases, J lost 3 bases, and 14 bases stayed unmatched. This CDR3 is CASRRTGGGWLTDTQYF. The CDR3 DNA is TGTGCCAGCAGAAGGACCGGGGGGGGATGGCTAACAGATACGCAGTATTTT.

The chain carries TRBV29-1 and TRBJ2-6; D might be TRBD1 (6 bases). Per the germline V gene, CDR1 is SQVTM and CDR2 is ANQGSEA. V lost 7 bases, J lost 2 bases, and 12 bases lay in between. The CDR3 is 14 residues long. The CDR3 protein is CSAATGTGANVLTF. The CDR3 DNA follows: TGCAGCGCCGCTACAGGGACTGGGGCCAACGTCCTGACTTTC. The complete variable domain, with remaining parts taken from reference TRBV29-1 and TRBJ2-6, reads SAVISQKPSRDICQRGTSLTIQCQVDSQVTMMFWYRQQPGQSLTLIATANQGSEATYESGFVIDKFPISRPNLTFSTLTVSNMSPEDSSIYLCSAATGTGANVLTFGAGSRLTVL.

The chain links TRBV10-1 to TRBJ2-3; D unresolved. The CDR3 has 16 residues. Trimming removed 0 bases from V and 2 bases from J, with 12 bases in between. Germline loops: CDR1 WNHNN, CDR2 SYGVQD (reference sequence). This chain's CDR3 is CASSESTFYHTDTQYF. The CDR3 coding sequence is TGCGCCAGCAGTGAGTCGACCTTCTACCACACAGATACGCAGTATTTT.

This clone was counted a few times. The V call is TRBV5-6, the J call TRBJ1-1, with 9 bases matching TRBD1. V gave up 7 bases and J gave up 0 bases; unmatched junction bases: 7. CDR1 SGHDT and CDR2 YYEEEE come from the germline V gene. The CDR3 length is 15 residues. In DNA, the CDR3 is TGTGCCAGCTCTAACAGGGGGCTTGTGAACACTGAAGCTTTCTTT. This sequence encodes CASSNRGLVNTEAFF.

The gene calls are TRBV7-3 and TRBJ2-5, with a tentative D call TRBD1 (6 bases). CDR3 length: 14 residues. The germline V gene encodes CDR1 SGHTA and CDR2 FQGTGA. V was cut by 1 base and J by 4 bases, with 10 bases left in between. The CDR3, as DNA: TGTGCCAGCAGCTTAAGCGGCAGGGGAGAGACCCAGTACTTC. Protein sequence: CASSLSGRGETQYF. Full variable domain (missing parts from reference TRBV7-3 and TRBJ2-5): GAGVSQTPSNKVTEKGKYVELRCDPISGHTALYWYRQSLGQGPEFLIYFQGTGAADDSGLPNDRFFAVRPEGSVSTLKIQRTERGDSAVYLCASSLSGRGETQYFGPGTRLLVL.

This clone was counted between two and nine times. This chain joins TRBV15 and TRBJ2-3, with D tentatively TRBD2 (6 bases). Per germline, CDR1 LNHNV and CDR2 YYDKDF (reference sequence). The length of the CDR3 is 16 residues. V lost 4 bases and J lost 2, with 16 bases in between. CDR3 nucleotides: TGTGCCACCAGCACCGGGGACTCACAAAACACAGATACGCAGTATTTT. Translation: CATSTGDSQNTDTQYF.